The 25 T cell receptor beta chains reported below all come from one sample, sequenced in a study of Tregs in tolerant kidney transplant recipients. Assay used: immunoSEQ multiplex PCR; TCRdb lists only in-frame clones, some missing. The sample holds approximately 75,000 clones; under 95% are singletons and the top ten take 0.34%. This sample comprised Tregs from blood, obtained before the transplant. These receptor sequences come from a human donor who received a combined kidney and bone marrow transplant.

The chain couples TRBV18 to TRBJ2-7; 14 nucleotides agree with TRBD2. Germline V CDR1 and CDR2: KGHSH, LQKENI. V gave up 4 bases and J gave up 5 bases; unmatched junction bases: 7. CDR3 size: 16 residues. The CDR3 bases are TGTGCCAGCTCACGAACAGGGACTAGCGGGAGTAACGAGCAGTACTTC. It translates to CASSRTGTSGSNEQYF.

The V gene is TRBV19, the J gene TRBJ1-5, with TRBD1 identical over 8 bases. Germline V gene data show CDR1 as LNHDA and CDR2 as SQIVND (reference sequence). V gave up 7 bases and J gave up 8 bases; unmatched junction bases: 10. The CDR3 runs to 14 residues. This CDR3 reads CASKWTGPGEPQHF. As DNA, the CDR3 is TGTGCCAGTAAGTGGACAGGGCCGGGGGAGCCCCAGCATTTT.

The rearrangement uses TRBV5-6 and TRBJ2-7; D is possibly TRBD2 (6 bases). The CDR3 is 15 amino acids. Deletions cut 0 bases from V and 3 bases from J, with 13 bases between. The germline CDR1 and CDR2 sequences are SGHDT and YYEEEE. The CDR3 sequence: CASSLEASVYYEQYF. CDR3 in DNA: TGTGCCAGCAGCTTGGAGGCTAGCGTGTACTACGAGCAGTACTTC.

The rearrangement links TRBV2 to TRBJ2-2; D is perhaps TRBD1 (6 bases). The CDR3 covers 15 residues. Germline CDR1 SNHLY, CDR2 FYNNEI. V gave up 6 bases and J gave up 2 bases, with 13 bases separating them. The CDR3 protein is CASSSGTPNTGELFF. CDR3 DNA sequence: TGTGCCAGCAGCTCCGGGACACCAAACACCGGGGAGCTGTTTTTT.

The gene calls are TRBV27 and TRBJ1-2; D may be TRBD1 (5 bases). The V gene lost 4 bases and the J gene lost 5 bases, with 11 bases spanning the gap. The CDR3 is made up of 13 amino acids. The V gene's germline CDR1 is MNHEY and CDR2 SMNVEV (reference sequence). CDR3 in amino acids: CASSSRQGYGYTF. CDR3 nucleotides: TGTGCCAGCAGTTCCAGGCAGGGATATGGCTACACCTTC.

V and J are TRBV30 and TRBJ2-7, with 11 bases lining up with TRBD1. The CDR3 is 15 amino acids. Germline V gene lookup returns CDR1 GTSNPN and CDR2 SVGIG (reference sequence). With 2 bases clipped from V and 1 base from J, the junction kept 4 bases outside the gene matches. Written as DNA, the CDR3 is TGTGCCTGGAGTACCCGGGACAGGGGGTCCTACGAGCAGTACTTC. Protein: CAWSTRDRGSYEQYF.

The chain is built from TRBV4-1 and TRBJ2-7; 13 nucleotides agree with TRBD2. Trimming took 4 bases from V and 4 from J; bases not matched to a gene: 7. The CDR3 spans 16 residues. Germline assignment: CDR1 MGHRA and CDR2 YSYEKL. The CDR3 bases are TGCGCCAGCAGCCTGAGGACTAGCGGGAGTTTTTACGAGCAGTACTTC. Its translation is CASSLRTSGSFYEQYF.

The chain employs TRBV19 and TRBJ2-5; TRBD1 is a possible D gene (6 bases). The V end lost 6 bases, the J end lost 5 bases, and 13 bases lay between the germline ends. The CDR3 is made up of 13 amino acids. Germline CDR1 LNHDA, CDR2 SQIVND (reference sequence). CDR3 in DNA: TGTGCCAGTAGCGGGACACGGGTGGAGACCCAGTACTTC. This gives the protein CASSGTRVETQYF.

V and J are TRBV6-5 and TRBJ1-1, with 8 bases aligning to TRBD1. Trimming took 5 bases from V and 0 from J; bases not matched to a gene: 5. Germline CDR1 reads MNHEY; CDR2 reads SVGAGI. The CDR3 consists of 15 residues. The CDR3 nucleotides are TGTGCCAGCAGTGTCGCAGGGGGCATGAACACTGAAGCTTTCTTT. This gives the protein CASSVAGGMNTEAFF.

The chain combines TRBV28 with TRBJ1-5, with 11 bases identical to TRBD1. This CDR3 has 15 residues. The germline CDR1 and CDR2 sequences are MDHEN and SYDVKM. Trimming took 4 bases from V and 3 from J; bases not matched to a gene: 2. This CDR3 reads CASSSGQGDNQPQHF. CDR3 coding DNA: TGTGCCAGCAGTTCGGGACAGGGGGACAATCAGCCCCAGCATTTT.

The chain links TRBV7-2 to TRBJ2-1, with D perhaps TRBD1 (5 bases). Germline CDR1 SGHTA, CDR2 FQGNSA. The CDR3 has 15 residues. V was shortened by 3 bases and J by 6 bases, with 15 bases between the two germline ends. The CDR3 loop is CASSFSGGAFNEQFF. The CDR3 DNA follows: TGTGCCAGCAGCTTTTCTGGTGGGGCTTTCAATGAGCAGTTCTTC. Variable domain in full (rest from reference TRBV7-2 and TRBJ2-1): GAGVSQSPSNKVTEKGKDVELRCDPISGHTALYWYRQSLGQGLEFLIYFQGNSAPDKSGLPSDRFSAERTGGSVSTLTIQRTQQEDSAVYLCASSFSGGAFNEQFFGPGTRLTVL.

The rearrangement uses TRBV5-1 and TRBJ1-2; D gene unclear. V gave up 4 bases and J gave up 4 bases, with 11 bases separating them. The CDR3 runs to 13 residues. The germline V gene has CDR1 SGHRS and CDR2 YFSETQ. CDR3 coding DNA: TGCGCCAGCAGCCAAGACAACCGCTATGGCTACACCTTC. It yields the protein CASSQDNRYGYTF.

CDR3 bases: TGTGCCAGCAGTGAGGAAGGGGGATTAGGCACTGAAGCTTTCTTT. Encoded protein: CASSEEGGLGTEAFF. The chain joins TRBV2 to TRBJ1-1; D perhaps matches TRBD1 (6 bases). This CDR3 is built from 15 residues. V lost 3 bases to trimming and J lost 4 bases, with 15 bases between them. Looked up from germline, CDR1 is SNHLY and CDR2 is FYNNEI.

The chain uses TRBV4-1 and TRBJ2-3; D perhaps matches TRBD2 (5 bases). Germline V gene sequence: CDR1 MGHRA, CDR2 YSYEKL. This CDR3 comprises 14 residues. V lost 1 base, J lost 1 base, and 6 bases lay in between. The DNA for the CDR3 is TGCGCCAGCAGCCAAGGAGCGGGCACAGATACGCAGTATTTT. Translation gives CASSQGAGTDTQYF.

The gene calls are TRBV10-3 and TRBJ1-2; 11 bases are a match to TRBD1. Germline loops: CDR1 ENHRY, CDR2 SYGVKD. Losses at the gene ends were 3 bases for V and 4 bases for J; bases not matched to a gene: 4. The CDR3 has 15 residues. The CDR3 nucleotides are TGTGCCATCAGTGACCGGGACAGGGGGATCTATGGCTACACCTTC. This gives the protein CAISDRDRGIYGYTF.

In this sample, this clone turned up once. The chain is built from TRBV5-6 and TRBJ1-2; D possibly corresponds to TRBD1 (6 bases). Germline values: CDR1 SGHDT, CDR2 YYEEEE. This CDR3 contains 12 residues. V was clipped by 1 base and J by 8 bases, with 9 bases between them. CDR3 sequence (DNA): TGTGCCAGCAGCTTGAACGGGGGCGGCTACACCTTC. Amino acid sequence: CASSLNGGGYTF.

This clone was detected only once. This chain links TRBV6-5 with TRBJ2-3; D is undetermined. Germline assignment: CDR1 MNHEY and CDR2 SVGAGI. The CDR3 consists of 16 residues. V lost 0 bases to trimming and J lost 5 bases, with 15 bases between them. The CDR3 DNA reads TGTGCCAGCAGTTACTCTGGCCGGCACTTCGAAGATACGCAGTATTTT. Amino acid sequence: CASSYSGRHFEDTQYF.

Only one count was recorded for this clone. The chain joins TRBV7-9 to TRBJ1-1; TRBD1 might be the D (5 bases). CDR1 is SEHNR and CDR2 is FQNEAQ in the germline V gene (reference sequence). Deletions cut 5 bases from V and 8 bases from J, with 12 bases between. The CDR3 totals 12 residues. The CDR3 loop reads CASSTYGGEAFF. The CDR3, as DNA: TGTGCCAGCAGCACCTATGGGGGGGAAGCTTTCTTT.

Concerning this clone: The CDR3 carries no conserved terminal phenylalanine or tryptophan, so it likely arises from a read error. J is TRBJ2-7 and V is TRBV4-2, with a possible D match to TRBD2 (6 bases). The CDR3 length is 14 residues. Germline loops: CDR1 LGHNA, CDR2 YNFKEQ. Trimming pared 4 bases from V and 2 bases from J, leaving 12 bases between. The CDR3 reads CASSRGTSTYEQYL. CDR3 bases: TGTGCCAGCAGCCGAGGGACTTCAACCTACGAGCAGTACCTC.

This clone was found once. This chain links TRBV18 with TRBJ2-7; 7 bases line up with TRBD2. The germline V gene has CDR1 KGHSH and CDR2 LQKENI. Unmatched junction bases numbered 4, after V lost 5 bases and J lost 0 bases. The CDR3 sequence is 14 residues long. The CDR3 coding sequence is TGTGCCAGCTCAATTGCTAGCGGCTCCTACGAGCAGTACTTC. Its translation: CASSIASGSYEQYF.

The CDR3 nucleotides read TGTGCCAGCAGCGTAAGTAGCAGGACTAGCGGGAGATGGGGGAATGAGCAGTTCTTC. Its protein is CASSVSSRTSGRWGNEQFF. The chain uses TRBV9 and TRBJ2-1, with 13 bases fitting TRBD2. Germline trimming cut 1 base from V and 7 bases from J; bases unmatched to any gene: 14. This CDR3 is 19 amino acids long. CDR1 is SGDLS, CDR2 YYNGEE, per germline.

This chain connects TRBV2 to TRBJ1-1, with D maybe TRBD1 (6 bases). The CDR3 totals 15 residues. V was clipped by 6 bases and J by 4 bases, with 18 bases between them. Germline V CDR1 and CDR2: SNHLY, FYNNEI. The CDR3 DNA reads as TGTGCCAGCAGGACCGCAGGTTCAGGGGCCACTGAAGCTTTCTTT. Its protein is CASRTAGSGATEAFF.

The V and J genes are TRBV5-4 and TRBJ2-3; unclear D gene. This CDR3 has 14 residues. Trimming shortened V by 0 bases and J by 1 base, and 6 bases separated the two germline ends. Germline lookup yields CDR1 SGHNT and CDR2 YYREEE (reference sequence). CDR3 in amino acids: CASSLVSGTDTQYF. The DNA of the CDR3 is TGTGCCAGCAGCTTGGTGAGCGGCACAGATACGCAGTATTTT.

This clone was recorded once. The chain carries TRBV6-6 and TRBJ2-7; unclear D gene. CDR1 is MNHNY and CDR2 is SVGAGI in the germline V gene (reference sequence). The CDR3 loop spans 14 amino acids. The ends were cut back, 5 bases at V and 1 base at J, with 12 bases in the middle. The CDR3 sequence: CASSTNQESYEQYF. The CDR3 bases are TGTGCCAGCAGTACTAACCAGGAATCCTACGAGCAGTACTTC.

The chain employs TRBV18 and TRBJ1-1; D uncertain. The CDR3 runs 13 residues. Germline lookup yields CDR1 KGHSH and CDR2 LQKENI. Trimming pared 0 bases from V and 3 bases from J, leaving 5 bases between. The CDR3 loop reads CASSPPGHTEAFF. The CDR3 DNA reads TGTGCCAGCTCACCACCAGGACACACTGAAGCTTTCTTT.